This T cell receptor (beta chain) was found in a study of identical twins. Study-wide findings and caveats: Reduced insertions were recorded for abundant cord blood beta clonotypes, with no such pattern in memory repertoires.

TCRdb re-analysed the 5' RACE reads in MiXCR, keeping a single row per CDR3 protein. The sample has roughly 770,000 distinct CDR3 sequences, over 15% seen once; the top ten hold less than 15%. This clonotype showed up many times. The antigen is unknown. The CDR3 runs 14 residues. The same specimen was also included in a second study, on T cells expressing NK-cell markers. In that study: In several donors, these clonotypes also led the CD3+CD56-NKG2C+ fraction.

This chain connects TRBV21-1 to TRBJ2-3; TRBD2 was called by the table and not checked on the DNA. TRBV21-1 is a pseudogene. Input material: PBMCs. The TCR was taken from a woman in her late teens or twenties in good health. CDR3 sequence reads: CASKRLAGTDTQYF. The CDR3 coding sequence is TGTGCCAGCAAAAGACTAGCGGGCACAGATACGCAGTATTTT.